These 2 T cell receptor beta chains were all obtained from the same sample, sequenced in a study of T cell changes during pregnancy in multiple sclerosis. Assay: immunoSEQ multiplex PCR; the TCRdb copy retains only in-frame clones and omits some. The sample includes some 38,000 clones, less than 95% seen only once; the top ten take about 0.4%. Sequencing used CD4+ T cells from peripheral blood mononuclear cells, obtained in the second trimester of pregnancy. All receptors come from a female donor with multiple sclerosis, enrolled in a pregnancy study.

The chain couples TRBV5-1 to TRBJ2-3, with D perhaps TRBD1 (6 bases). CDR1 SGHRS and CDR2 YFSETQ come from the germline V gene. This CDR3 has 17 residues. V was pared by 3 bases and J by 5 bases, with 22 bases between. The CDR3 spells CASSSGHGTPGRDTQYF. As DNA, the CDR3 is TGCGCCAGCAGCTCCGGGCATGGGACACCGGGTAGAGATACGCAGTATTTT.

CDR3 protein: CASSEAGGGYEQYF. The CDR3 coding sequence is TGTGCCAGCAGTGAAGCGGGAGGGGGTTACGAGCAGTACTTC. J is TRBJ2-7 and V is TRBV6-1; the D gene is possibly TRBD2 (7 bases). This CDR3 is 14 amino acids long. V dropped 0 bases and J dropped 4 bases, with 10 bases sitting between them. CDR1 is MNHNS and CDR2 is SASEGT in the germline V gene.